This is a list of T cell receptor beta chains from one sample in a study of T-cell reconstitution after alpha-beta-depleted transplantation in children. Using its own MiXCR run on the PCR reads, TCRdb lists one record per CDR3 protein. The table includes almost 500,000 distinct CDR3 sequences, about an eighth detected once. Specimen: PBMCs from the stem cell graft donor, collected from the stem cell graft. All receptors derive from a human donor who donated a stem cell graft to a child with combined immunodeficiency. Both conserved end residues are part of each CDR3. D genes are given only for firm matches. Clone sizes are given selectively: once, few, many, or a class where the clone is expanded.

v_gene	j_gene	abundance	d_gene	CDR3aa	CDR3nt
TRBV25-1	TRBJ2-6	.	.	CASSELTVSGANVLTF	TGTGCCAGCAGTGAATTGACAGTCTCTGGGGCCAACGTCCTGACTTTC
TRBV20-1	TRBJ2-7	few	.	CSARQVHAYEQYF	TGCAGTGCTAGACAGGTCCATGCCTACGAGCAGTACTTC
TRBV20-1	TRBJ2-3	many	TRBD2	CSALLLAGVSDTQYF	TGCAGTGCTCTGTTACTAGCGGGAGTATCAGATACGCAGTATTTT
TRBV29-1	TRBJ2-1	few	TRBD2	CSGGTSGRGYNEQFF	TGCAGCGGTGGGACTAGCGGGAGAGGGTACAATGAGCAGTTCTTC
TRBV24-1	TRBJ2-5	.	TRBD2	CATSRGGTPQETQYF	TGTGCCACCAGCCGGGGGGGGACCCCCCAGGAGACCCAGTACTTC
TRBV6-1	TRBJ2-5	few	TRBD2	CASSEGTSGRETQYF	TGTGCCAGCAGTGAAGGGACTAGCGGGAGAGAGACCCAGTACTTC
TRBV29-1	TRBJ2-5	few	TRBD2	CSAPGGARQETQYF	TGCAGCGCCCCCGGGGGGGCACGGCAAGAGACCCAGTACTTC
TRBV7-8	TRBJ2-1	.	TRBD2	CASSYQRGPYNEQFF	TGTGCCAGCAGCTACCAGCGGGGGCCATACAATGAGCAGTTCTTC
TRBV20-1	TRBJ2-2	few	.	CSARGTGLTGELFF	TGCAGTGCTAGAGGAACAGGACTGACCGGGGAGCTGTTTTTT
TRBV12-3/TRBV12-4	TRBJ2-7	few	.	CASGLGSLYEQYF	TGTGCCAGCGGCCTAGGCTCCCTCTACGAGCAGTACTTC
TRBV12-3/TRBV12-4	TRBJ2-5	few	.	CASSLGRGTFTQETQYF	TGTGCCAGCAGTTTGGGTCGGGGAACCTTCACCCAAGAGACCCAGTACTTC
TRBV24-1	TRBJ2-7	few	TRBD1	CATSDAGTGGSWSYEQYF	TGTGCCACCAGTGATGCCGGGACAGGGGGCTCCTGGTCCTACGAGCAGTACTTC
TRBV7-9	TRBJ2-2	few	.	CASSKGPNANTGELFF	TGTGCCAGCAGCAAAGGGCCCAACGCGAACACCGGGGAGCTGTTTTTT